The 32 T cell receptor beta chains in this list originate from one sample, sequenced in a study of tumor-infiltrating lymphocytes in primary liver carcinoma (dated by TCRdb to 2017 to 2019). Sequencing took place on an Illumina HiSeq 2500. A constant-region primer and ProtoScript II reverse transcriptase were used to reverse-transcribe TCRbeta-specific cDNA from around 480 ng total RNA. Construction of the TCRbeta libraries relied on three nested rounds of multiplex PCR, following a slightly modified ARM-PCR procedure. Each of the first two PCR rounds ran for roughly 9 cycles and used multiplex TRBV1-TRBV30 forward primers together with a Cbeta reverse primer. TCRdb passed the public sequencing reads through fastp at Q25 and MiXCR, retaining productive beta sequences. All rows with the same CDR3 protein become a single entry with the most common DNA and genes. This sample is represented by some 21,000 distinct CDR3 sequences; 75% to 80% of them were singletons. About 39% of the sample lies in the top ten.

Total RNA and DNA were co-extracted without cell sorting from around 20-30 mg of bulk tissue using the AllPrep DNA/RNA mini kit. The sample was liver tumor tissue from sampling region 1. The cell subset or site label, read with the paper, signifies: tumor region T1, superior pole. The receptor set was obtained from a woman aged 30 to 39 with primary liver carcinoma and hepatitis B virus infection.

Of note for this clonotype: A junction end diverges from the germline sequence, so it may reflect a read error. This chain connects TRBV7-8 to TRBJ1-4; maybe TRBD1 (5 bases). Germline V gene sequence: CDR1 SGHVS, CDR2 FQNEAQ. This CDR3 is built from 15 residues. CDR3: CASNPLEGRGEKLFF. CDR3 in DNA: TGTGCTAGCAACCCGCTGGAGGGGCGAGGCGAAAAACTGTTTTTT.

With regard to this clonotype: The junction departs from the called germline gene at one end, perhaps through a read error. The V call is TRBV5-6, the J call TRBJ2-6; D may be TRBD1 (5 bases). The CDR3 spans 17 residues. Germline CDR1 reads SGHDT; CDR2 reads YYEEEE. CDR3 sequence reads: CASSHDSSFSGANVLTF. CDR3 bases: TGTGCCAGCAGCCATGACAGCAGCTTCTCTGGGGCTAACGTCCTGACTTTC.

About this clonotype itself: One end of the junction does not line up with germline, which may come from a read error. The chain carries TRBV4-3 and TRBJ2-7; TRBD2 matches at 7 bases. This CDR3 spans 18 amino acids. Germline CDR1 reads LGHNA; CDR2 reads YSLEER. CDR3 nucleotides: TGCACCAACAGCCAAGCTGTGACGGGGGGTCACATCAGCTACGATCAGTACTTC. Protein product: CTNSQAVTGGHISYDQYF.

About this clonotype itself: One end of the junction is discordant with germline, which a read error may explain. The gene calls are TRBV10-3 and TRBJ2-5; D gene ambiguous. Germline lookup yields CDR1 ENHRY and CDR2 SYGVKD. This CDR3 contains 15 residues. CDR3: CAINESAIGQETQYF. The DNA of the CDR3 is TGTGCCATCAATGAGTCGGCTATCGGACAAGAGACCCAGTACTTC.

Points on this clonotype: Germline and junction disagree at one end, which may indicate a read error. The rearrangement joins TRBV11-1 to TRBJ1-1, with D possibly matching TRBD1 (5 bases). In germline, CDR1 is SGHAT, CDR2 FQDESV (reference sequence). There are 15 residues in the CDR3. The CDR3 nucleotides are TGTACCAGCAGCTCAACCGTGACAGTGAACACTGAGGATTTCTTT. Amino acids: CTSSSTVTVNTEDFF.

The chain couples TRBV5-4 to TRBJ2-3; 10 bases agree with TRBD2. Germline CDR1 SGHNT, CDR2 YYREEE (reference sequence). The CDR3 sequence is 18 residues long. V lost 9 bases and J lost 3; bases outside the gene matches: 19. CDR3 sequence: CAISNPAASGGLTDTQYF. The CDR3 DNA reads TGTGCCATCAGTAACCCGGCGGCTAGCGGGGGTCTGACAGATACGCAGTATTTT. The full variable domain, completed using reference TRBV5-4 and TRBJ2-3, is ETGVTQSPTHLIKTRGQQVTLRCSSQSGHNTVSWYQQALGQGPQFIFQYYREEENGRGNFPPRFSGLQFPNYSSELNVNALELDDSALYLCAISNPAASGGLTDTQYFGPGTRLTVL.

Concerning this clonotype: The junction does not match germline at one end; this may be a read error. The rearrangement uses TRBV11-2 and TRBJ1-1; TRBD1 agrees at 12 bases. The CDR3 consists of 20 residues. Looked up from germline, CDR1 is SGHAT and CDR2 is FQNNGV. The CDR3 DNA follows: TGTGCCAGAAGCGCTCGGGACAGGGGGCGCAAGAGGAGGAGTAACAGTGAAGCTTTCTTT. The encoded protein is CARSARDRGRKRRSNSEAFF.

This clonotype was counted only a few times. The chain is built from TRBV11-2 and TRBJ2-1; TRBD2 matches 8 bases. In germline, CDR1 is SGHAT, CDR2 FQNNGV. Germline trimming cut 5 bases from V and 4 bases from J; bases unmatched to any gene: 10. This CDR3 is 16 amino acids long. In DNA form, the CDR3 reads TGTGCCAGCAGCACCTATCTAGCGGGTGTATACAATGAGCAGTTCTTC. This encodes CASSTYLAGVYNEQFF.

With respect to this clonotype: A read error may account for a junction end that differs from germline. The V call is TRBV10-3, the J call TRBJ2-5, with D uncertain. Germline assignment: CDR1 ENHRY and CDR2 SYGVKD. The CDR3 spans 15 residues. CDR3 protein: CATSESATREETHYF. CDR3 nucleotide sequence: TGTGCCACCAGTGAGTCGGCTACCAGAGAAGAGACCCATTACTTC.

Regarding this clonotype: Sequence at one end of the junction differs from germline and may be a read error. This sequence joins TRBV29-1 and TRBJ2-1, with TRBD2 identical over 7 bases. The CDR3 runs to 12 residues. Germline-derived CDR1 and CDR2 are SQVTM and ANQGSEA. The CDR3 reads CSALRDYREQFF. Written as DNA, the CDR3 is TGTAGTGCCCTAAGGGACTACCGTGAGCAGTTCTTC.

Of note for this clonotype: The junction departs from the called germline gene at one end, perhaps through a read error. The chain combines TRBV11-2 with TRBJ1-6; TRBD1 might be the D (6 bases). This CDR3 region has 15 residues. Germline V CDR1 and CDR2: SGHAT, FQNNGV. CDR3: CASPIIQGTNSPLHF. Written as DNA, the CDR3 is TGTGCCAGCCCCATCATCCAGGGGACTAATTCACCCCTCCATTTC. Drawing the rest from reference TRBV11-2 and TRBJ1-6, the complete variable domain is EAGVAQSPRYKIIEKRQSVAFWCNPISGHATLYWYQQILGQGPKLLIQFQNNGVVDDSQLPKDRFSAERLKGVDSTLKIQPAKLEDSAVYLCASPIIQGTNSPLHFGNGTRLTVT.

Regarding this clonotype: Mismatch with germline at one junction end may stem from a read error. V and J are TRBV29-1 and TRBJ2-7, with 10 bases that match TRBD2. The CDR3 contains 15 residues. CDR1 and CDR2 from the germline V gene are SQVTM and ANQGSEA. In DNA form, the CDR3 reads TGCAGCGTTGTGATGACTAGCGGGTTAAGCTACGAGCAGTGCTTC. It translates to CSVVMTSGLSYEQCF.

Remarks on this clonotype: The junction shows a germline mismatch at one end, possibly a read error. This chain connects TRBV6-6 to TRBJ1-5; a possible D gene is TRBD1 (6 bases). Germline-derived CDR1 and CDR2 are MNHNY and SVGAGI (reference sequence). The CDR3 contains 15 residues. The CDR3 nucleotides read TGTCCCAGCAGTCACGGGGCAGGGGGCAATCAGCCCCAGCATTTT. The encoded protein is CPSSHGAGGNQPQHF.

The V and J genes are TRBV12-3 or TRBV12-4 and TRBJ1-4; D is unclear. V dropped 1 base and J dropped 4 bases, with 22 bases sitting between them. The CDR3 is made up of 19 amino acids. CDR3 sequence: CASSLGDRASFLNNEKLFF. CDR3 DNA sequence: TGTGCCAGCAGTTTAGGTGATAGGGCGAGTTTTTTGAATAATGAAAAACTGTTTTTT.

Notes on this clonotype: The junction departs from the called germline gene at one end, perhaps through a read error. This CDR3 reads CTISPRATRDEQFF. The CDR3 DNA follows: TGTACCATCAGTCCCAGGGCGACCCGAGATGAGCAGTTCTTC. The chain couples TRBV10-3 to TRBJ2-1; a possible D gene is TRBD1 (5 bases). The length of the CDR3 is 14 residues. Germline V lookup: CDR1 ENHRY, CDR2 SYGVKD.

The V call is TRBV6-6, the J call TRBJ2-3; tentative D call: TRBD2 (5 bases). CDR1 MNHNY and CDR2 SVGAGI come from the germline V gene (reference sequence). Trimming cost V 4 bases and J 11 bases, with 28 bases left between them. The CDR3 sequence is 17 residues long. As DNA, the CDR3 is TGTGCCAGCAGTTCCACGTTAGACCGGGGAGACCAGATAGAGCAGTATTTT. It specifies CASSSTLDRGDQIEQYF.

This CDR3 reads CATCGPRVLEAKNIQYF. In DNA, the CDR3 is TGTGCCACTTGTGGGCCGAGGGTCCTGGAAGCCAAAAACATTCAGTACTTC. The chain has TRBV6-1 and TRBJ2-4; maybe TRBD2 (5 bases). The germline V gene has CDR1 MNHNS and CDR2 SASEGT. Trimming shortened V by 10 bases and J by 0 bases, and 22 bases separated the two germline ends. The CDR3 loop spans 17 amino acids.

For this clonotype: One end of the junction does not line up with germline, which may come from a read error. The chain recombines TRBV7-9 with TRBJ2-3; 9 bases agree with TRBD2. This CDR3 has 16 amino acids. The V gene's germline CDR1 is SEHNR and CDR2 FQNEAQ (reference sequence). Here the CDR3 DNA reads TGTGCCAGCAGCCTATTACTAGCGGGTGTCACAGATACGAAGTATTTT. Its translation: CASSLLLAGVTDTKYF.

This clonotype appeared a few times. This likely comes from a read error, as the CDR3 has no conserved phenylalanine or tryptophan at its end. The DNA is omitted, as the CDR3 cannot be located on it reliably, and the CDR3 follows TCRdb's listing. This rearrangement joins TRBV11-1 to TRBJ2-1; whether TRBD1, the table's D call, matches the DNA was not checked. The germline CDR1 and CDR2 sequences are SGHAT and FQDESV (reference sequence). The CDR3 spans 12 amino acids, including both terminal residues. The CDR3 loop is CASSGTGRRQFL.

The chain has TRBV28 and TRBJ1-5; TRBD1 matches at 7 bases. CDR3 length equals 12 residues. Germline CDR1 reads MDHEN; CDR2 reads SYDVKM. CDR3 protein: CESGPGGRPQHF. As DNA, the CDR3 is TGTGAAAGCGGGCCAGGGGGACGGCCCCAGCATTTT.

As concerns this clonotype: The germline gene is not matched at one end of the junction; a read error may be the cause. V usage is TRBV11-2 and J usage is TRBJ2-1, with 8 bases aligning to TRBD2. This CDR3 spans 16 amino acids. The germline V gene has CDR1 SGHAT and CDR2 FQNNGV. The DNA of the CDR3 is TGTGCTAACTCATTTGGGAGCGGGAGAGTGGGCAATGAGCTGTTCTTC. This encodes CANSFGSGRVGNELFF.

This chain uses TRBV12-3 or TRBV12-4 with TRBJ2-2; 9 positions agree with TRBD2. CDR3 length equals 16 residues. V lost 1 base to trimming and J lost 2 bases; unmatched junction nucleotides: 2. The CDR3 here is CASSLDSGSNTGELFF. The CDR3 DNA reads TGTGCCAGCAGTTTAGATAGCGGGAGTAACACCGGGGAGCTGTTTTTT.

Worth noting for this clonotype: As the CDR3 is not closed by the conserved phenylalanine or tryptophan, this likely results from a read error. The chain carries TRBV11-2 and TRBJ1-6; maybe TRBD1 (5 bases). V lost 10 bases to trimming and J lost 6 bases, with 19 bases between them. Germline loops: CDR1 SGHAT, CDR2 FQNNGV. This CDR3 comprises 15 residues. Here the CDR3 reads CANPITQGTNSPLHY. The CDR3 DNA is TGTGCCAACCCCATCACCCAAGGGACTAATTCACCCCTCCACTAT.

This clonotype was recorded only once. Since the CDR3 does not end with the conserved phenylalanine or tryptophan, this likely comes from a read error. This sequence joins TRBV24-1 and TRBJ1-2, with a possible D match to TRBD1 (5 bases). The CDR3 sequence is 14 residues long. The V gene's germline CDR1 is KGHDR and CDR2 SFDVKD. With 3 bases removed from V and 5 bases from J, the gap between germline ends came to 12 bases. The CDR3 coding sequence is TGTGCCACCAGTGATCACAGGATCCATTATGGCTACACCTAC. It encodes CATSDHRIHYGYTY.

About this clonotype itself: Germline and junction disagree at one end, which may indicate a read error. J is TRBJ2-2 and V is TRBV6-1; D might be TRBD1 or TRBD2, each matching 5 bases. From germline, CDR1 is MNHNS and CDR2 SASEGT. This CDR3 comprises 19 residues. Written as DNA, the CDR3 is TGTGCCAGCAGTGAAACCCTTCCCTGGGGCGCCGCGAACATCGGGGAGCTATTTTTT. It encodes CASSETLPWGAANIGELFF.

A remark on this clonotype: One end of the junction varies from germline; a read error may be responsible. V is TRBV29-1 and J is TRBJ1-2; no firm D call. This CDR3 is 12 amino acids long. The V gene's germline CDR1 is SQVTM and CDR2 ANQGSEA. CDR3 protein: CSVVHWDGGYTF. The DNA for the CDR3 is TGCAGCGTCGTCCATTGGGATGGCGGCTATACCTTC.

As concerns this clonotype: One junction end does not reproduce the germline sequence, and a read error may be involved. J is TRBJ2-2 and V is TRBV11-1; no definite D call. This CDR3 is built from 16 residues. Germline V lookup: CDR1 SGHAT, CDR2 FQDESV (reference sequence). The DNA for the CDR3 is TGTGTCAGCAGCTTAGTGGTGGGTACGATCACCGGGGAGCTGTTTTTT. Its translation: CVSSLVVGTITGELFF.

Comment on this clonotype: One end of the junction fails to match germline, which may point to a read error. J is TRBJ2-3 and V is TRBV5-4, with D possibly TRBD1 on 5 matching bases. The CDR3 sequence is 17 residues long. Germline assignment: CDR1 SGHNT and CDR2 YYREEE (reference sequence). Here the CDR3 reads CASSLDGHPPHTDTQYF. DNA of the CDR3: TGTGCCAGCAGCCTAGACGGACACCCTCCACACACAGATACGCAATATTTT.

In the case of this clonotype: A junction boundary mismatches the germline segment, possibly from a read error. This chain connects TRBV29-1 to TRBJ1-2; D unclear. This CDR3 spans 14 amino acids. Germline CDR1 SQVTM, CDR2 ANQGSEA. CDR3 nucleotide sequence: TGTAGCATTGAAAGGGATAGGCCTTTATATGGCTACACCTTC. This codes for CSIERDRPLYGYTF.

The rearrangement joins TRBV11-3 to TRBJ2-1; possible D gene TRBD2, 6 bases. CDR1 and CDR2 from the germline V gene are SGHNT and YENEEA. Between the trimmed V and J ends, which lost 11 bases and 8 bases, there was a span of 25 bases. The CDR3 extends over 15 amino acids. CDR3 sequence reads: CAGSRLTGVGYEQFF. For the CDR3, the DNA is TGTGCCGGAAGCCGACTAACGGGGGTGGGGTATGAGCAGTTCTTC.

This rearrangement joins TRBV6-6 to TRBJ1-5; TRBD1 is a possible D gene (5 bases). There are 15 residues in the CDR3. The germline gives CDR1 MNHNY, CDR2 SVGAGI (reference sequence). The V and J ends lost 3 bases and 2 bases respectively, with 11 bases between them. This chain's CDR3 is CASSYGTRGNQPQHF. CDR3 bases: TGTGCCAGCAGTTATGGGACGAGGGGCAATCAGCCCCAGCATTTT.

Comment on this clonotype: One end of the junction is discordant with germline, which a read error may explain. The rearrangement joins TRBV28 to TRBJ2-7; D gene unclear. Germline V gene sequence: CDR1 MDHEN, CDR2 SYDVKM. There are 12 residues in the CDR3. CDR3 sequence: CASSDSYYEHYF. As DNA, the CDR3 is TGTGCCAGCAGCGACTCATACTACGAGCACTACTTC.